A single T cell receptor beta chain is shown here with its context. The data were produced by immunoSEQ multiplex PCR, yet TCRdb's version contains in-frame clones alone and is incomplete. The sample holds about 120,000 clones; about 86% are singletons and the top ten take 12%. The record originates from a study of control samples from healthy donors and cancer patients. The receptor comes from a man in his thirties or forties in good health. The sequenced sample was blood.

This chain's CDR3 is CASSIRGQGNTEAFF. Here the CDR3 DNA reads TGTGCCAGTAGTATAAGGGGACAGGGGAACACTGAAGCTTTCTTT. The chain uses TRBV19 and TRBJ1-1; 9 bases align to TRBD1. The V and J ends lost 2 bases and 1 base, in that order; junction bases with no gene match: 2. Germline CDR1 is LNHDA and CDR2 is SQIVND (reference sequence). The CDR3 is 15 amino acids.